Following are 6 T cell receptor beta chains from one sample sequenced in a study of CD8+ T cells in alopecia areata. Reverse transcription of extracted RNA yielded cDNA, which provided the sequencing template. Method: immunoSEQ multiplex PCR; TCRdb's copy keeps in-frame clones and lacks some. The table records 200,000 or so clones, more than 50% of them present only once. The sample comprised CD8+ T cells sorted from blood. Every receptor here comes from a human donor in good health.

Only one count was recorded for this clone. The V call is TRBV25-1, the J call TRBJ2-1, with D perhaps TRBD1 (5 bases). CDR1 and CDR2 from the germline V gene are MGHDK and SYGVNS. V was trimmed by 2 bases and J by 0 bases, leaving 11 bases between them. The CDR3 extends over 16 amino acids. The DNA of the CDR3 is TGTGCCAGCAGTGAAGGGGCAGGCAGCTCCTACAATGAGCAGTTCTTC. Residues: CASSEGAGSSYNEQFF.

The CDR3 bases are TGTGCCAGCAGTCTCGGACAGGGTGGGAACTATGGCTACACCTTC. It yields the protein CASSLGQGGNYGYTF. This chain uses TRBV6-5 with TRBJ1-2, with 8 bases identical to TRBD1. Germline loops: CDR1 MNHEY, CDR2 SVGAGI. With 5 bases clipped from V and 2 bases from J, the junction kept 7 bases outside the gene matches. The CDR3 consists of 15 residues.

The V call is TRBV6-5, the J call TRBJ1-2, with D perhaps TRBD1 (6 bases). CDR3 length: 14 amino acids. Germline V lookup: CDR1 MNHEY, CDR2 SVGAGI. The V and J ends lost 0 bases and 7 bases respectively, with 12 bases between them. CDR3 region: CASSYSPGEAGYTF. The CDR3 bases are TGTGCCAGCAGTTACTCCCCAGGGGAGGCTGGCTACACCTTC.

This chain uses TRBV9 with TRBJ2-7; the D is unclear. V dropped 3 bases and J dropped 9 bases, with 13 bases sitting between them. CDR3 length equals 12 residues. Per germline, CDR1 SGDLS and CDR2 YYNGEE. The CDR3 DNA follows: TGTGCCAGCAGCGATACTTATTGGCCGCAGTACTTC. This gives the protein CASSDTYWPQYF.

The chain employs TRBV13 and TRBJ2-7; TRBD1 matches 8 bases. Germline loops: CDR1 PRHDT, CDR2 FYEKMQ (reference sequence). V lost 6 bases, J lost 7 bases, and 8 bases stayed unmatched. The CDR3 has 13 residues. This CDR3 is CASRRTGFGEQYF. The CDR3 DNA reads TGTGCCAGCAGGAGGACAGGGTTCGGTGAGCAGTACTTC.

With respect to this clone: Distinct nucleotide sequences in the sample also encode this CDR3. The gene calls are TRBV4-1 and TRBJ2-2; D is ambiguous. Trimming took off 1 base at V and 7 bases at J, with 4 bases between the two ends. Germline lookup yields CDR1 MGHRA and CDR2 YSYEKL. The CDR3 loop spans 12 amino acids. The CDR3: CASSQGGGELFF. In nucleotides, the CDR3 is TGCGCCAGCAGCCAAGGAGGCGGGGAGCTGTTTTTT.